What follows are 12 T cell receptor beta chains derived from one specimen sequenced in a study of cytomegalovirus exposure and HLA in healthy donors. PCR was performed using 60 Vbeta and 13 Jbeta primers. The table came from immunoSEQ multiplex PCR; TCRdb's copy has only in-frame clones and leaves some out. The sample has approximately 100,000 clones; 66% are singletons. Sequences were obtained from PBMCs. The receptors were sampled from a woman in her forties or fifties in good health and CMV-seronegative.

V is TRBV5-1 and J is TRBJ2-2; D perhaps matches TRBD1 (5 bases). Per the germline V gene, CDR1 is SGHRS and CDR2 is YFSETQ. Trimming took 1 base from V and 5 from J, leaving 6 bases between them. The CDR3 covers 13 residues. The CDR3 sequence is CASSLQGTGELFF. The CDR3 region has the DNA TGCGCCAGCAGCTTGCAGGGAACCGGGGAGCTGTTTTTT.

J is TRBJ2-1 and V is TRBV6-5, with TRBD1 matching over 7 bases. Looked up from germline, CDR1 is MNHEY and CDR2 is SVGAGI. The CDR3 covers 15 residues. With V trimmed by 6 bases and J by 6 bases, 11 bases remained unmatched. The CDR3 coding sequence is TGTGCCAGCAGACCGGACAGGATAATGGGCAATGAGCAGTTCTTC. Its protein product is CASRPDRIMGNEQFF.

This clone was counted between two and nine times. The J gene is TRBJ2-5, the V gene TRBV19; 9 bases align to TRBD1. This CDR3 is built from 14 residues. The junction had 6 bases not matched to a gene; V was cut back by 5 bases and J by 5 bases. Germline loops: CDR1 LNHDA, CDR2 SQIVND (reference sequence). CDR3 protein: CASSLQGAQETQYF. In DNA, the CDR3 is TGTGCCAGTAGTTTACAGGGGGCTCAGGAGACCCAGTACTTC.

This clone was found a few times. The V and J genes are TRBV6-5 and TRBJ2-5; no reliable D call. The CDR3 is 13 residues long. Between the trimmed V and J ends, which lost 3 bases and 5 bases, there was a span of 10 bases. Per the germline V gene, CDR1 is MNHEY and CDR2 is SVGAGI. This chain's CDR3 is CASSYSSAETQYF. The CDR3 bases are TGTGCCAGCAGTTATTCGTCCGCGGAGACCCAGTACTTC.

The gene calls are TRBV14 and TRBJ2-3; D is possibly TRBD1 (5 bases). The length of the CDR3 is 16 residues. Germline V gene data show CDR1 as SGHDN and CDR2 as FVKESK. Deletions cut 1 base from V and 12 bases from J, with 23 bases between. Here the CDR3 reads CASSQVQVRPFTTQYF. DNA of the CDR3: TGTGCCAGCAGCCAAGTACAGGTAAGACCCTTCACGACTCAGTATTTT.

This clone was recorded only once. The chain couples TRBV7-3 to TRBJ2-1; 11 nucleotides line up with TRBD1. This CDR3 region has 12 residues. Germline CDR1 and CDR2: SGHTA and FQGTGA. Germline trimming cut 3 bases from V and 12 bases from J; bases unmatched to any gene: 1. CDR3 protein: CASSLGQGVQFF. The CDR3 nucleotides read TGTGCCAGCAGCTTGGGACAGGGGGTGCAGTTCTTC.

This sequence joins TRBV4-1 and TRBJ1-1, with TRBD1 matching 8 bases. This CDR3 has 13 residues. Unmatched junction bases numbered 4, after V lost 4 bases and J lost 6 bases. The germline V gene encodes CDR1 MGHRA and CDR2 YSYEKL. The CDR3 loop is CASSLQGGSEAFF. Written as DNA, the CDR3 is TGCGCCAGCAGCCTACAGGGGGGCTCTGAAGCTTTCTTT.

CDR3 nucleotide sequence: TGCGCCAGCAGCCAAGGGCTAGCGGGAAATGAGCAGTTCTTC. Amino acid sequence: CASSQGLAGNEQFF. V usage is TRBV4-1 and J usage is TRBJ2-1, with 9 bases identical to TRBD2. The CDR3 runs to 14 residues. Germline CDR1 reads MGHRA; CDR2 reads YSYEKL. The trim removed 1 base at V and 7 bases at J, leaving 2 bases unmatched.

The CDR3 DNA is TGCAGCTTGAGAGGCAGGGCTTCAGATACGCAGTATTTT. Translating it yields CSLRGRASDTQYF. The chain is built from TRBV29-1 and TRBJ2-3, with D possibly being TRBD1 (5 bases). V was trimmed by 8 bases and J by 4 bases, leaving 16 bases between them. The CDR3 is 13 residues long. The germline gives CDR1 SQVTM, CDR2 ANQGSEA.

V and J are TRBV5-1 and TRBJ2-1; D gene uncertain. Between the trimmed V and J ends, which lost 0 bases and 0 bases, there was a span of 10 bases. This CDR3 contains 16 residues. The V gene's germline CDR1 is SGHRS and CDR2 YFSETQ. This CDR3 reads CASSLEVSSSYNEQFF. In nucleotides, the CDR3 is TGCGCCAGCAGCTTGGAAGTTTCTAGCTCCTACAATGAGCAGTTCTTC. Looking up the rest from reference TRBV5-1 and TRBJ2-1 gives the full variable domain: KAGVTQTPRYLIKTRGQQVTLSCSPISGHRSVSWYQQTPGQGLQFLFEYFSETQRNKGNFPGRFSGRQFSNSRSEMNVSTLELGDSALYLCASSLEVSSSYNEQFFGPGTRLTVL.

This clone appeared once. The chain recombines TRBV6-5 with TRBJ2-3; TRBD2 is a possible D gene (6 bases). V gave up 6 bases and J gave up 4 bases, with 14 bases separating them. The CDR3 covers 14 residues. Germline V lookup: CDR1 MNHEY, CDR2 SVGAGI. The DNA of the CDR3 is TGTGCCAGCAGGCTCTCGGGGGATTCAGATACGCAGTATTTT. Its translation: CASRLSGDSDTQYF.

This clone has more than one count but fewer than ten. The chain is built from TRBV5-1 and TRBJ1-1; D might be TRBD1 (6 bases). Germline CDR1 and CDR2: SGHRS and YFSETQ. The CDR3 has 11 amino acids. Trimming shortened V by 4 bases and J by 7 bases, and 8 bases separated the two germline ends. The CDR3 DNA sequence: TGCGCCAGCAGCCCAGGGGATGAAGCTTTCTTT. It codes for CASSPGDEAFF. Full variable domain (missing parts from reference TRBV5-1 and TRBJ1-1): KAGVTQTPRYLIKTRGQQVTLSCSPISGHRSVSWYQQTPGQGLQFLFEYFSETQRNKGNFPGRFSGRQFSNSRSEMNVSTLELGDSALYLCASSPGDEAFFGQGTRLTVV.